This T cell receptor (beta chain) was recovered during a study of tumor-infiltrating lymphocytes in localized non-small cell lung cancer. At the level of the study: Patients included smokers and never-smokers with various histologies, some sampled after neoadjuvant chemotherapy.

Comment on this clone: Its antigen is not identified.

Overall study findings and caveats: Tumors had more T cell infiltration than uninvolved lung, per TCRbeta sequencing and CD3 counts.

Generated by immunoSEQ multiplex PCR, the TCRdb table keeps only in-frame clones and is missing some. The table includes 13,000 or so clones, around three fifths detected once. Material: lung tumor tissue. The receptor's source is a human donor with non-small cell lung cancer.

CDR3 in DNA: TGTGCCAGCCAACCCATGGGCAGTGATAACAATGAGCAGTTCTTC. It is translated as CASQPMGSDNNEQFF. The chain couples TRBV6-6 to TRBJ2-1, with D unclear. Germline loops: CDR1 MNHNY, CDR2 SVGAGI (reference sequence). Trimming took 8 bases from V and 5 from J, leaving 19 bases between them. The CDR3 totals 15 residues.